This T cell receptor beta chain is from a study of T cell changes during pregnancy in multiple sclerosis. This CDR3 region has 12 residues. Germline trimming cut 3 bases from V and 15 bases from J; bases unmatched to any gene: 8. The germline V gene encodes CDR1 MGHRA and CDR2 YSYEKL. The assay was immunoSEQ multiplex PCR, and TCRdb's table has in-frame clones only and misses some. Of roughly 53,000 clones listed, roughly 90% are singletons. The material was CD8+ T cells from peripheral blood mononuclear cells, obtained before pregnancy. The source of this sequence is a female donor with multiple sclerosis, enrolled in a pregnancy study. The chain combines TRBV4-1 with TRBJ2-1, with 7 bases that match TRBD2. The CDR3 DNA follows: TGCGCCAGCAGCCATACTAGCGCCCGGCCGTTCTTC. Translation gives CASSHTSARPFF.